Listed below are T cell receptor beta chains from one sample, sequenced in a study of beta chain features in type 1 diabetes. This table comes from immunoSEQ multiplex PCR, and its TCRdb copy is limited to in-frame clones, with some not included. Of about 270,000 clones listed, roughly 13% are singletons. The sequenced sample consisted of naive CD4+ T cells from blood. Receptors originate from a woman aged 40 to 50 in good health. Each CDR3 is given with its conserved first and last residue. A D gene is named only where the DNA matches it firmly. Expanded clones get a size class; other rows say once, few or many, or leave the size out.

TRBJ1-3	.	TRBD1	TRBV5-5	TGTGCCAGCAGCCCTAACCCCGCTAAGGGGGCGAGTGGAAACACCATATATTTT	CASSPNPAKGASGNTIYF
TRBJ1-4	few	TRBD1	TRBV5-1	TGCGCCAGCAGCGTGGGGTACAGGGGGGGAAACGAAAAACTGTTTTTT	CASSVGYRGGNEKLFF
TRBJ1-5	.	TRBD1	TRBV28	TGTGCCAGCACCAAGGGGACAGGGAATCAGCCCCAGCATTTT	CASTKGTGNQPQHF
TRBJ1-4	.	.	TRBV19	TGTGCCAGTAGAGGACGGGATCAGAATGAAAAACTGTTTTTT	CASRGRDQNEKLFF
TRBJ2-1	few	TRBD2	TRBV5-5	TGTGCCAGCAGCTTGGAGGGGCTAGCGGCTAATGAGCAGTTCTTC	CASSLEGLAANEQFF
TRBJ2-6	.	TRBD1	TRBV9	TGTGCCAGCAGCGCAAACAGGGGGCGAGGGGCCAACGTCCTGACTTTC	CASSANRGRGANVLTF
TRBJ1-6	.	TRBD1	TRBV7-9	TGTGCCAGCAGCGAGGGACAGGGTAGTTCACCCCTCCACTTT	CASSEGQGSSPLHF
TRBJ2-2	.	.	TRBV10-3	TGTGCCATCATGATGGGTCGACAAAGCTTACCTGGGGAGCTGTTTTTT	CAIMMGRQSLPGELFF
TRBJ2-7	many	.	TRBV7-9	TGTGCCAGCAGCGAGCGACAGTATTCCTACGAGCAGTACTTC	CASSERQYSYEQYF
TRBJ2-5	few	.	TRBV5-1	TGCGCCAGCAGCTTGGGCGCCATCCAAGAGACCCAGTACTTC	CASSLGAIQETQYF
TRBJ2-5	.	TRBD2	TRBV18	TGTGCCAGCTCGCTACAGCGGGGGGCCGCCCGGGAGACCCAGTACTTC	CASSLQRGAARETQYF
TRBJ1-1	.	.	TRBV7-2	TGTGCCAGCAGCTCCATTGGAGGGAACACTGAAGCTTTCTTT	CASSSIGGNTEAFF
TRBJ2-1	.	TRBD2	TRBV7-6	TGTGCCAGCAGCCAGGGACTAGCGGGTAACAATGAGCAGTTCTTC	CASSQGLAGNNEQFF
TRBJ2-7	.	.	TRBV9	TGTGCCAGCAGCGTAGCCCCTATTTACGAGCAGTACTTC	CASSVAPIYEQYF
TRBJ2-7	few	.	TRBV18	TGTGCCAGCTCCCTCATTCCAGGGGAGCAGTACTTC	CASSLIPGEQYF
TRBJ2-1	.	.	TRBV6-6	TGTGCCAGCAGTTACGGGGCCCCGGGCAATGAGCAGTTCTTC	CASSYGAPGNEQFF
TRBJ2-5	.	.	TRBV11-2	TGTGCCAGCAGCCGTTCACGGGGGGAGACCCAGTACTTC	CASSRSRGETQYF
TRBJ1-2	few	.	TRBV18	TGTGCCAGCTCACCGGGAGAAACGCGCAACTATGGCTACACCTTC	CASSPGETRNYGYTF
TRBJ2-7	.	.	TRBV6-1	TGTGCCAGCAAGCCCGGGACATCCCTCTACGAGCAGTACTTC	CASKPGTSLYEQYF
TRBJ1-2	.	.	TRBV4-3	TGCGCCAGCAGCCAAGATCGACGGACAGACTATGGCTACACCTTC	CASSQDRRTDYGYTF
TRBJ1-5	few	TRBD1	TRBV5-1	TGCGCCAGCAGCACAGGGACAGTTGGACAGCCCCAGCATTTT	CASSTGTVGQPQHF
TRBJ2-3	.	.	TRBV4-2	TGTGCCAGCAGCCATGGCCGGAGGAGCAGCACAGATACGCAGTATTTT	CASSHGRRSSTDTQYF
TRBJ2-6	few	.	TRBV11-2	TGTGCCAGCAGCCCAGTGGTGGGGCAGATCTCTGGGGCCAACGTCCTGACTTTC	CASSPVVGQISGANVLTF
TRBJ2-5	few	TRBD2	TRBV5-1	TGCGCCAGCAGCGCGATGACTAGCGGGACCGGGACCCAGTACTTC	CASSAMTSGTGTQYF
TRBJ1-1	few	.	TRBV11-2	TGTGCCAGCAGCCGAACGGGACAATTGAACACTGAAGCTTTCTTT	CASSRTGQLNTEAFF
TRBJ2-5	.	TRBD2	TRBV7-2	TGTGCCAGCAGCTATGCCGGGACTAGAGGGGAGACCCAGTACTTC	CASSYAGTRGETQYF
TRBJ1-2	.	.	TRBV6-5	TGTGCCAGCAGTTACAACGGGATAGGCTACACCTTC	CASSYNGIGYTF
TRBJ2-7	.	TRBD1	TRBV5-1	TGCGCCAGCAGCTTGGCGGACAGGGTTGGCGAGCAGTACTTC	CASSLADRVGEQYF
TRBJ1-1	few	.	TRBV6-6	TGTGCCAGCAGCCGCAGGGTGAACACTGAAGCTTTCTTT	CASSRRVNTEAFF
TRBJ2-3	.	TRBD1	TRBV4-2	TGTGCCAGCACGGATCAGGGGGCAGGAACAGATACGCAGTATTTT	CASTDQGAGTDTQYF
TRBJ2-1	few	TRBD2	TRBV7-2	TGTGCCAGCAGCTCCCGACTAGCGGGGTCCTCCTACAATGAGCAGTTCTTC	CASSSRLAGSSYNEQFF
TRBJ2-5	few	.	TRBV27	TGTGCCAGCAGTTTAGGGTCGAGGGAGACCCAGTACTTC	CASSLGSRETQYF
TRBJ1-4	.	.	TRBV6-5	TGTGCCAGCAGTAGACACAAAGAGGAAAAACTGTTTTTT	CASSRHKEEKLFF
TRBJ2-2	few	TRBD1	TRBV5-1	TGCGCCAGCAGCCCTGGACAGGGGGCTGGTGGGGAGCTGTTTTTT	CASSPGQGAGGELFF
TRBJ2-7	few	.	TRBV7-2	TGTGCCAGCAGACTCGGCGGCTCAGGGCGGATAGGCTACGAGCAGTACTTC	CASRLGGSGRIGYEQYF
TRBJ2-1	few	.	TRBV12-5	TGTGCTAGTGTAGGGACTGGCTCCTACAATGAGCAGTTCTTC	CASVGTGSYNEQFF
TRBJ2-3	.	TRBD2	TRBV7-2	TGTGCCAGCAGCTTAGTGTTAGCGGGGACTGCAGATACGCAGTATTTT	CASSLVLAGTADTQYF
TRBJ2-1	few	TRBD1	TRBV5-1	TGCGCCAGCAGCCAGGGACAGGGGGCAAGGAATGAGCAGTTCTTC	CASSQGQGARNEQFF
TRBJ1-3	once	TRBD1	TRBV15	TGTGCCACCAGGAGACAGGGATCAGGAAACACCATATATTTT	CATRRQGSGNTIYF
TRBJ2-3	few	TRBD2	TRBV15	TGTGCCACCAGCAGACCTAGCGGGGGGAGCACAGATACGCAGTATTTT	CATSRPSGGSTDTQYF
TRBJ2-7	.	.	TRBV7-9	TGTGCCAGTGGAACTAACGAGCAGTACTTC	CASGTNEQYF
TRBJ2-5	.	TRBD2	TRBV5-4	TGTGCCAGCAGCGTTCTAGCGGGGGGGCGAGAGACCCAGTACTTC	CASSVLAGGRETQYF
TRBJ2-7	.	.	TRBV5-1	TGCGCCAGCAGCCCAGAACGGCGGGGCCTATCCTACGAGCAGTACTTC	CASSPERRGLSYEQYF
TRBJ2-3	few	.	TRBV6-1	TGTGCCAGCTCGGTAGGGGACACCACAGATACGCAGTATTTT	CASSVGDTTDTQYF
TRBJ2-4	many	.	TRBV14	TGTGCCAGCAGCCAAGGGAGGAGCATTCAGTACTTC	CASSQGRSIQYF
TRBJ1-4	few	.	TRBV13	TGTGCCAGCAGCTCTAGGGGGACGGCAAATGAAAAACTGTTTTTT	CASSSRGTANEKLFF